Shown below are 7 T cell receptor beta chains from a single sample sequenced in a study of cytomegalovirus exposure and HLA in healthy donors. PCR was performed using 60 Vbeta and 13 Jbeta primers. TCRdb keeps only in-frame clones here, not all; method: immunoSEQ multiplex PCR. Found here are some 160,000 clones, more than 65% of them singletons; the top ten hold 0.5% to 0.55%. Sequencing input: PBMCs. These receptors all stem from a woman aged 45-65 years in good health and CMV-seronegative.

V is TRBV7-3 and J is TRBJ2-7; D perhaps matches TRBD2 (6 bases). V was shortened by 3 bases and J by 2 bases, with 11 bases between the two germline ends. Germline CDR1 SGHTA, CDR2 FQGTGA. The CDR3 has 14 residues. CDR3 amino acids: CASSFGAGPYEQYF. CDR3 sequence (DNA): TGTGCCAGCAGCTTCGGAGCGGGCCCCTACGAGCAGTACTTC.

The V gene is TRBV2, the J gene TRBJ2-5, with TRBD2 matching 7 bases. V lost 3 bases and J lost 4; bases outside the gene matches: 5. Germline CDR1 is SNHLY and CDR2 is FYNNEI. The CDR3 is 14 residues long. The CDR3 protein is CASSDGGSRETQYF. DNA for the CDR3: TGTGCCAGCAGTGACGGGGGGTCGCGAGAGACCCAGTACTTC.

This clone has a single count. The gene calls are TRBV7-2 and TRBJ2-7; TRBD1 matches at 9 bases. Trimming removed 0 bases from V and 3 bases from J; junction bases left unmatched: 6. Germline V gives CDR1 SGHTA, CDR2 FQGNSA. The CDR3 contains 16 residues. CDR3 amino acids: CASSLAAGQGIYEQYF. DNA of the CDR3: TGTGCCAGCAGCTTAGCTGCGGGACAGGGAATCTACGAGCAGTACTTC.

The CDR3 DNA sequence: TGTGCCAGCAGCTCCGGGGGACTAGCGGGGCTCTACGAGCAGTACTTC. Amino acid sequence: CASSSGGLAGLYEQYF. The rearrangement links TRBV9 to TRBJ2-7, with 13 bases lining up with TRBD2. Germline V lookup: CDR1 SGDLS, CDR2 YYNGEE. The length of the CDR3 is 16 residues. Germline trimming cut 4 bases from V and 3 bases from J; bases unmatched to any gene: 7.

J is TRBJ2-7 and V is TRBV11-3, with a tentative D call TRBD1 (6 bases). The CDR3 has 13 amino acids. Per germline, CDR1 SGHNT and CDR2 YENEEA. Trimming took off 5 bases at V and 3 bases at J, with 11 bases between the two ends. Here the CDR3 reads CASSRDRFYEQYF. DNA of the CDR3: TGTGCCAGCAGCCGAGACAGGTTCTACGAGCAGTACTTC.

The chain recombines TRBV9 with TRBJ2-3; 7 bases agree with TRBD2. This CDR3 is built from 16 residues. V trimming: 4 bases; J trimming: 6 bases; junction bases outside the gene matches: 14. CDR1 is SGDLS and CDR2 is YYNGEE in the germline V gene. CDR3 in amino acids: CASSSGPGTNADTQYF. The DNA for the CDR3 is TGTGCCAGCAGCTCAGGACCGGGGACTAACGCGGATACGCAGTATTTT.

This clone appeared a single time. The chain is built from TRBV5-6 and TRBJ2-5; D is possibly TRBD1 (6 bases). Looked up from germline, CDR1 is SGHDT and CDR2 is YYEEEE. CDR3 length equals 16 residues. Trimming shortened V by 1 base and J by 7 bases, and 20 bases separated the two germline ends. The CDR3 region is CASSLYSGQRLGTQYF. CDR3 bases: TGTGCCAGCAGCTTGTATTCAGGACAGCGGCTCGGGACCCAGTACTTC.